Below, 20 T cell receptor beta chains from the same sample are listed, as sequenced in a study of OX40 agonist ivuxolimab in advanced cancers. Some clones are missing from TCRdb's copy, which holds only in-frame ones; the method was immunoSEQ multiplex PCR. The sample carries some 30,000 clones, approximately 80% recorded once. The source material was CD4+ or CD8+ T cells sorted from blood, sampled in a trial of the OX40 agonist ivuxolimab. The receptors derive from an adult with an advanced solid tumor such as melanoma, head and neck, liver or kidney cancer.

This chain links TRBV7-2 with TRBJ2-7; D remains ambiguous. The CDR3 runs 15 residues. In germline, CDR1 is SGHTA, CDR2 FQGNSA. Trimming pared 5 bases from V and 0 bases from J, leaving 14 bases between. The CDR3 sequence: CASSARKPSSYEQYF. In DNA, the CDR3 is TGTGCCAGCAGCGCCCGAAAACCGTCCTCCTACGAGCAGTACTTC.

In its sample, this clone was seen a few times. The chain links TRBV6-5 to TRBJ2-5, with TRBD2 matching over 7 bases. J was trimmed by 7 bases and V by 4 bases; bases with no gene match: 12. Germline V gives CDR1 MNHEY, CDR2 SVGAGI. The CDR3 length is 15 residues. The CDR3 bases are TGTGCCAGCAGTTTTATAGCGGGCCTGCTTTGGACCCAGTACTTC. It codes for CASSFIAGLLWTQYF.

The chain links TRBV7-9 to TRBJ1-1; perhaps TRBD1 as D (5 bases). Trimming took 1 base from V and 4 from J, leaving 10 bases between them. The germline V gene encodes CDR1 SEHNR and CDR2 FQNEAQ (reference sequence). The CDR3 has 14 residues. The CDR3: CASSLVRVSTEAFF. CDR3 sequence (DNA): TGTGCCAGCAGCTTAGTCAGGGTGTCCACTGAAGCTTTCTTT.

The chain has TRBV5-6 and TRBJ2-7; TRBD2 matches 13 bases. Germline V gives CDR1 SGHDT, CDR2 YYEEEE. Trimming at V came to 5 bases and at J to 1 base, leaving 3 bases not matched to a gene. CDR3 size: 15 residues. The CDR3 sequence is CASRGTSGKSYEQYF. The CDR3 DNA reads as TGTGCCAGCAGGGGGACTAGCGGGAAATCCTACGAGCAGTACTTC.

The CDR3 loop reads CASSLESAGGGETQYF. The DNA for the CDR3 is TGTGCCAGCAGCTTAGAAAGTGCGGGGGGAGGGGAGACCCAGTACTTC. V is TRBV11-2 and J is TRBJ2-5; TRBD2 agrees at 8 bases. J lost 5 bases, V lost 0 bases, and 8 bases had no gene match. Germline V gene data show CDR1 as SGHAT and CDR2 as FQNNGV. The CDR3 runs to 16 residues.

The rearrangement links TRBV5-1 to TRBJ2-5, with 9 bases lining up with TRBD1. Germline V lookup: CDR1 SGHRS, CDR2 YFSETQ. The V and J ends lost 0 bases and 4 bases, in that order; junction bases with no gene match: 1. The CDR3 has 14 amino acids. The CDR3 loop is CASSLDRGRETQYF. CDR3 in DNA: TGCGCCAGCAGCTTGGACAGGGGGCGAGAGACCCAGTACTTC.

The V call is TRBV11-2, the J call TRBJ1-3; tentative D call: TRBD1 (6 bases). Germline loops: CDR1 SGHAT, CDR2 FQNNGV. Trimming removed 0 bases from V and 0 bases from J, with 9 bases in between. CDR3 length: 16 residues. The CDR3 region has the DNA TGTGCCAGCAGCTTAGACTGGGGGCTCTCTGGAAACACCATATATTTT. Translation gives CASSLDWGLSGNTIYF. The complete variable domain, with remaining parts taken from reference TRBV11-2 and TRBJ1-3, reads EAGVAQSPRYKIIEKRQSVAFWCNPISGHATLYWYQQILGQGPKLLIQFQNNGVVDDSQLPKDRFSAERLKGVDSTLKIQPAKLEDSAVYLCASSLDWGLSGNTIYFGEGSWLTVV.

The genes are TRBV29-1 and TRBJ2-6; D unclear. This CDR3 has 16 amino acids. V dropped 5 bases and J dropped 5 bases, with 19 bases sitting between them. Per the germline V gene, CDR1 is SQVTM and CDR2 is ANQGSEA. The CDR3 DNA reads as TGCAGCGTTTCAATCCGCATACAAAGTCGGGCCAACGTCCTGACTTTC. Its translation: CSVSIRIQSRANVLTF.

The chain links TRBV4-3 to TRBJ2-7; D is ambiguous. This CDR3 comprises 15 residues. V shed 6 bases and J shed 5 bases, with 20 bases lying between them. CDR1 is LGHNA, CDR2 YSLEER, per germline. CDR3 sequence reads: CASSRDGSINDEQYF. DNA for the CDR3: TGCGCCAGCAGTCGTGACGGCAGCATCAACGACGAGCAGTACTTC.

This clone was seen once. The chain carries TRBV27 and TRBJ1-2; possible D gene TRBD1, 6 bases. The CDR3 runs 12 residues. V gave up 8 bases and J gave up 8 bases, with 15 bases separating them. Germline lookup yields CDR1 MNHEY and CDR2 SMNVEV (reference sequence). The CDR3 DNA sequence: TGTGCCAGCCGGACAGCCTCAGGAGGCTACACCTTC. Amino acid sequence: CASRTASGGYTF.

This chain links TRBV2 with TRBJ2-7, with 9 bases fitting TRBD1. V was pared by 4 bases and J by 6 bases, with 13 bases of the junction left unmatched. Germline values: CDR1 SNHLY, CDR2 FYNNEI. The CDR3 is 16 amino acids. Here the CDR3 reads CASSGPPGQGRFEQYF. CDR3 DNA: TGTGCCAGCAGTGGGCCTCCGGGACAGGGTAGGTTCGAGCAGTACTTC.

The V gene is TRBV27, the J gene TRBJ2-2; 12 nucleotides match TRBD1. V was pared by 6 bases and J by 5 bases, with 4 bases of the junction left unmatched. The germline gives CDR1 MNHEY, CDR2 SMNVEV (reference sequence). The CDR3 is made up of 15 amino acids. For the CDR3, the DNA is TGTGCCAGCAGCCAGGGACAGGGGGCAACCGGGGAGCTGTTTTTT. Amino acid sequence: CASSQGQGATGELFF.

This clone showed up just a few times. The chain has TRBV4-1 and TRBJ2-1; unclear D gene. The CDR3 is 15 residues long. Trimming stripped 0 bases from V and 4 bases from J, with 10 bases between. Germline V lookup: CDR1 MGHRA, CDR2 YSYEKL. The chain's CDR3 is CASSQDLPGYNEQFF. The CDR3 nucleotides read TGCGCCAGCAGCCAAGATCTTCCGGGTTACAATGAGCAGTTCTTC.

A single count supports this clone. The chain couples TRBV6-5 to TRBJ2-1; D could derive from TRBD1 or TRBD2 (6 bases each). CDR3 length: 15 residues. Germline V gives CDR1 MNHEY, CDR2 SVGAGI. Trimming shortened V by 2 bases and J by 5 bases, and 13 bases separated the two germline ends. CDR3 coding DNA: TGTGCCAGCAGTTACGTAGGAAGGGGGGACAATGAGCAGTTCTTC. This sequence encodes CASSYVGRGDNEQFF.

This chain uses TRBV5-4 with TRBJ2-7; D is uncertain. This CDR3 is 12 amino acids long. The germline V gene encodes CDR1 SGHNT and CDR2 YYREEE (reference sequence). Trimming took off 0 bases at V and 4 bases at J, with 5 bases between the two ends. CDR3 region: CASSLEGYEQYF. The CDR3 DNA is TGTGCCAGCAGCTTGGAGGGTTACGAGCAGTACTTC.

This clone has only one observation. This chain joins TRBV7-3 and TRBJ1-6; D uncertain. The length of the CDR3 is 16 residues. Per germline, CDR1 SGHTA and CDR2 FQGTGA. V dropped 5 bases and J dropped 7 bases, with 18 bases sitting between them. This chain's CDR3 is CASSLDAFSSNSPLHF. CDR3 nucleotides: TGTGCCAGCAGCCTAGACGCCTTCTCTTCAAATTCACCCCTCCACTTT. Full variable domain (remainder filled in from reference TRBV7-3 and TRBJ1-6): GAGVSQTPSNKVTEKGKYVELRCDPISGHTALYWYRQSLGQGPEFLIYFQGTGAADDSGLPNDRFFAVRPEGSVSTLKIQRTERGDSAVYLCASSLDAFSSNSPLHFGNGTRLTVT.

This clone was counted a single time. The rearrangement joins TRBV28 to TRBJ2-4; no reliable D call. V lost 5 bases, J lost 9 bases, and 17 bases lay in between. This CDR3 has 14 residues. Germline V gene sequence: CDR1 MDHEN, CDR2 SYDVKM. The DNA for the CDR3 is TGTGCCAGCAGTCCCCTTTCGAGCTGGGGCATTCAGTACTTC. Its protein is CASSPLSSWGIQYF. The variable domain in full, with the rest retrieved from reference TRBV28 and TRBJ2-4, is DVKVTQSSRYLVKRTGEKVFLECVQDMDHENMFWYRQDPGLGLRLIYFSYDVKMKEKGDIPEGYSVSREKKERFSLILESASTNQTSMYLCASSPLSSWGIQYFGAGTRLSVL.

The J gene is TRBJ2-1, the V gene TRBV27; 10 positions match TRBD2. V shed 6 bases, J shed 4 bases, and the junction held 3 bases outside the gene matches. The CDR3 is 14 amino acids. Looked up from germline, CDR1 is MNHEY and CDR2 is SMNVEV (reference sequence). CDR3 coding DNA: TGTGCCAGCAGCGGACTAGCGGATTACAATGAGCAGTTCTTC. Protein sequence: CASSGLADYNEQFF.

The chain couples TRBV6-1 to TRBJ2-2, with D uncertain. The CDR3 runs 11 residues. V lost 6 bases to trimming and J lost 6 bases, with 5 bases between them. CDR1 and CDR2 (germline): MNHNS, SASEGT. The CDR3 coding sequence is TGTGCCAGCAGAGGACCCGGGGAGCTGTTTTTT. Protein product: CASRGPGELFF.

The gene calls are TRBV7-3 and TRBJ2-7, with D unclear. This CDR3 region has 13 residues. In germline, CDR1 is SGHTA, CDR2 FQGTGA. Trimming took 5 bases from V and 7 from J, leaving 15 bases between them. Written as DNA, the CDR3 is TGTGCCAGCAGCCTCGGCGGACGAGAAGAGCAGTACTTC. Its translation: CASSLGGREEQYF.